This passage covers 9 T cell receptor beta chains from one sample sequenced in a study of T cell clonality in common variable immunodeficiency. Assay: immunoSEQ multiplex PCR; the TCRdb copy retains only in-frame clones and omits some. The sample holds approximately 57,000 clones, and no clone turns up only once. Sequencing was performed on peripheral blood mononuclear cells. These receptors came from a person between 18 and 75 years old in good health.

With regard to this clone: The read terminates 3 residues ahead of where the CDR3 ends, so the germline J gene completes it. The chain links TRBV2 to TRBJ2-2, with D possibly matching TRBD1 (6 bases). This CDR3 spans 12 amino acids. Germline V CDR1 and CDR2: SNHLY, FYNNEI. The CDR3 sequence: CASRTAGEKLFF. Partial CDR3 DNA: TGTGCCAGCAGGACCGCAGGGGAAAAG.

This clone was seen ten or more times. The read terminates 3 residues before the CDR3 end, so the remaining end is supplied by the germline J gene. This rearrangement joins TRBV19 to TRBJ2-5; TRBD2 matches 12 bases. J gave up 5 bases and V 3 bases, and 10 bases lay outside the gene matches. Per germline, CDR1 LNHDA and CDR2 SQIVND (reference sequence). CDR3 length: 17 residues. The CDR3 spells CASSIGSSGRAGETQYF. Partial CDR3 DNA: TGTGCCAGTAGTATTGGTTCTAGCGGGAGGGCTGGTGAGACC.

This clone showed up many times. The read comes to an end 3 residues before the CDR3 does, leaving the germline J gene to fill in the end. The rearrangement links TRBV7-2 to TRBJ1-2; 10 bases map to TRBD1. CDR3 length: 14 amino acids. V shed 5 bases and J 7 bases; nucleotides not matched to a gene: 7. From germline, CDR1 is SGHTA and CDR2 FQGNSA. The CDR3 spells CASSKPGTGAGYTF. The covered CDR3 bases are TGTGCCAGCAGCAAACCCGGGACAGGGGCTGGC.

This clone was observed many times. The CDR3 end falls 3 residues outside the read, so it is completed with the germline J gene. The J gene is TRBJ1-2, the V gene TRBV9, with 8 bases that match TRBD1. The trim removed 6 bases at V and 7 bases at J, leaving 14 bases unmatched. The CDR3 covers 15 residues. Germline CDR1 is SGDLS and CDR2 is YYNGEE. The CDR3 spells CASTQGAVGGGGYTF. CDR3 DNA, as far as it was read: TGTGCCAGCACCCAGGGGGCTGTGGGGGGTGGTGGC.

Points on this clone: The CDR3 end lies 3 residues beyond the end of the read and is filled in from the germline J gene. Distinct nucleotide sequences in the sample also encode this CDR3. The V and J genes are TRBV2 and TRBJ2-7, with a possible D match to TRBD1 (6 bases). The germline V gene has CDR1 SNHLY and CDR2 FYNNEI. With 3 bases removed from V and 4 bases from J, the gap between germline ends came to 19 bases. The CDR3 extends over 16 amino acids. The CDR3 bases that were read are TGTGCCAGCAGTGATCTTTGGCAGGGGATCGAATACGAG. Translated: CASSDLWQGIEYE. The whole CDR3 reads CASSDLWQGIEYEQYF.

This clone was detected ten times or more. The CDR3 is cut off 3 residues early in the read; its end comes from the germline J gene. The V call is TRBV10-3, the J call TRBJ1-1; 9 positions match TRBD1. V gave up 6 bases and J gave up 1 base; unmatched junction bases: 3. The CDR3 is made up of 14 amino acids. Germline lookup yields CDR1 ENHRY and CDR2 SYGVKD. Partial CDR3 DNA: TGTGCCATCAGGGGACAGGGAGGGAACACTGAA. Protein product: CAIRGQGGNTE. The full CDR3 is CAIRGQGGNTEAFF.

This clone came up many times. The missing CDR3 end, 3 residues past where the read stops, is filled in from the germline J gene. V and J are TRBV5-1 and TRBJ2-7; D is perhaps TRBD2 (6 bases). V was shortened by 1 base and J by 0 bases, with 11 bases between the two germline ends. Germline-derived CDR1 and CDR2 are SGHRS and YFSETQ. This CDR3 is 15 amino acids long. The sequenced part of the CDR3 DNA is TGCGCCAGCAGCTTGTATACTAGCCACTCCTACGAG. Amino acid sequence: CASSLYTSHSYE. The whole CDR3 reads CASSLYTSHSYEQYF.

The table lists this clone with many counts. The read ends 3 residues shy of where the CDR3 ends; the end is completed using the germline J gene. The chain employs TRBV6-2 or TRBV6-3 and TRBJ2-5; TRBD2 aligns across 13 bases. The ends lost 6 bases at V and 2 bases at J; junction bases unmatched: 6. The CDR3 has 16 amino acids. Germline CDR1 is MNHEY and CDR2 is SVGEGT. CDR3 sequence reads: CASRDGTSGAQETQYF. Partial CDR3 DNA: TGTGCCAGCAGGGACGGGACTAGCGGGGCACAAGAGACC.

This clone was recorded many times. The read terminates 3 residues ahead of where the CDR3 ends, so the germline J gene completes it. This chain uses TRBV19 with TRBJ1-3; 10 bases match TRBD1. Germline-derived CDR1 and CDR2 are LNHDA and SQIVND (reference sequence). The CDR3 runs 16 residues. J gave up 4 bases and V 5 bases, and 8 bases lay outside the gene matches. CDR3: CASSPSRDRGGNTIYF. CDR3 DNA, as far as it was read: TGTGCCAGTAGTCCCTCCCGGGACAGGGGAGGAAACACC.